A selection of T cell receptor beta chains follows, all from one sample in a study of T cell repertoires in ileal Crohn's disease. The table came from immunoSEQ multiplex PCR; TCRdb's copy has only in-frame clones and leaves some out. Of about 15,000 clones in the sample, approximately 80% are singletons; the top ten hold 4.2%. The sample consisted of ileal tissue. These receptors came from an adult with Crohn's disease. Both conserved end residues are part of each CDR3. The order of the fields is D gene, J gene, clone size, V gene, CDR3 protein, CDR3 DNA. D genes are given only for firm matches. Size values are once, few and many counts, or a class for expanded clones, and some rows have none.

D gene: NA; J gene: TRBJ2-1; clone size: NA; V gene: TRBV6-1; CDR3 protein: CASSGRGLGQFF; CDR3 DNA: TGTGCCAGCAGTGGCAGGGGATTGGGGCAGTTCTTC
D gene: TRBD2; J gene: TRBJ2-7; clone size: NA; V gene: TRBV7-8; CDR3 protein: CASSPMPAGGSGEQYF; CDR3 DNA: TGTGCCAGCAGCCCCATGCCAGCGGGGGGATCAGGAGAGCAGTACTTC
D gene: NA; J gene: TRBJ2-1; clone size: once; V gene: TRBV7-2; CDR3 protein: CASSLLAGSSYNEQFF; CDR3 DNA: TGTGCCAGCAGCTTATTGGCGGGGTCCTCCTACAATGAGCAGTTCTTC
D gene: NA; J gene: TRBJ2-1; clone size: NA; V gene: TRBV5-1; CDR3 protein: CASSLARVEPRYNEQFF; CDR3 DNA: TGCGCCAGCAGCTTGGCCAGGGTTGAACCGAGGTACAATGAGCAGTTCTTC
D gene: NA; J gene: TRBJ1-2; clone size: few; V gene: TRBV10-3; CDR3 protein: CAISETNYGYTF; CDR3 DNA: TGTGCCATCAGTGAGACAAACTATGGCTACACCTTC
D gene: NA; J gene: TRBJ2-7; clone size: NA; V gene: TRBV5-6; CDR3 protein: CASSLETMGDLEQYF; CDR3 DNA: TGTGCCAGCAGCTTAGAGACCATGGGAGATCTGGAGCAGTACTTC
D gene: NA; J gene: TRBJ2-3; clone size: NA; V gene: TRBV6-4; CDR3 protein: CATSAVRGSTDTQYF; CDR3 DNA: TGTGCCACCTCCGCCGTAAGGGGGAGCACAGATACGCAGTATTTT
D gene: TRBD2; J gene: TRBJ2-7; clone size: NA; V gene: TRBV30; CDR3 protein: CAWRRTSGGPLVEQYF; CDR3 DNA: TGTGCCTGGAGAAGGACTAGCGGGGGCCCCTTGGTCGAGCAGTACTTC
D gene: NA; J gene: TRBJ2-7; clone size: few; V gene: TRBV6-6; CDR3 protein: CASSQSRGSEQYF; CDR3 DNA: TGTGCCAGCAGTCAGAGCAGAGGGTCCGAGCAGTACTTC
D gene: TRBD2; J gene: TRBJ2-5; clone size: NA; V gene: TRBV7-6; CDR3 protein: CASSPTSGPQETQYF; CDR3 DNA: TGTGCCAGCAGCCCGACTAGCGGGCCTCAAGAGACCCAGTACTTC
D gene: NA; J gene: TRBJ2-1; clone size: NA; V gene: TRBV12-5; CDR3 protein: CASGPGVGAGLYNEQFF; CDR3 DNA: TGTGCTAGTGGTCCGGGTGTTGGGGCAGGGCTTTACAATGAGCAGTTCTTC
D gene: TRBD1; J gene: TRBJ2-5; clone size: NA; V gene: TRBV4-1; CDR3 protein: CASSHLGGTGDGAQYF; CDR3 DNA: TGCGCCAGCAGCCACCTAGGTGGGACAGGGGATGGGGCCCAGTACTTC
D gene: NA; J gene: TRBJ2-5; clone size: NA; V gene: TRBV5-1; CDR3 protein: CASSLEQGNAQYF; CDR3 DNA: TGCGCCAGCAGCTTGGAGCAGGGAAATGCCCAGTACTTC
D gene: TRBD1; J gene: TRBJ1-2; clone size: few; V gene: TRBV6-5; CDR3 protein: CASSFTGGRRGYTF; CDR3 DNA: TGTGCCAGCAGTTTCACAGGGGGCCGTAGGGGCTACACCTTC
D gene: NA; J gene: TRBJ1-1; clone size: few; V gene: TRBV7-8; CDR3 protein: CASSLGGHMNTEAFF; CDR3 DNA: TGTGCCAGCAGCTTAGGTGGACACATGAACACTGAAGCTTTCTTT
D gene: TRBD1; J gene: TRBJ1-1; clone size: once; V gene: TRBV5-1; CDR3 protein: CASSGTGITEAFF; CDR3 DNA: TGCGCCAGCAGCGGGACAGGTATCACTGAAGCTTTCTTT
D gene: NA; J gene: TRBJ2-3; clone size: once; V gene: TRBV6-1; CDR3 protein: CASRIGSEDTQYF; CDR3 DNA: TGTGCCAGCAGAATAGGTAGCGAGGATACGCAGTATTTT
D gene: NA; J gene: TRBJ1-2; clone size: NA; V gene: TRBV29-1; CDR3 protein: CSVDVPGGDYGYTF; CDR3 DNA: TGCAGCGTTGACGTCCCGGGAGGGGACTATGGCTACACCTTC
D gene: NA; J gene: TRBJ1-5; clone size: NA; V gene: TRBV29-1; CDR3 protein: CSVVLGDQPQHF; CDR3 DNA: TGCAGCGTTGTTCTGGGAGATCAGCCCCAGCATTTT
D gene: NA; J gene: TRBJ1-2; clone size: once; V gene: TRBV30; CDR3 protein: CAWSRWGGRENYGYTF; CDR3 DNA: TGTGCCTGGAGTCGATGGGGGGGAAGAGAGAACTATGGCTACACCTTC
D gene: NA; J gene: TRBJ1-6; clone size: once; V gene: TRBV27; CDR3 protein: CASSLTPPDHRAVNSPLHF; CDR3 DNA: TGTGCCAGCAGCCTAACCCCCCCCGACCACAGGGCGGTAAATTCACCCCTCCACTTT
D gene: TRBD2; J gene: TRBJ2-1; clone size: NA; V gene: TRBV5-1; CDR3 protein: CASSPGLAGVGSEQFF; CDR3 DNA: TGCGCCAGCAGCCCGGGACTAGCGGGAGTTGGGAGTGAGCAGTTCTTC
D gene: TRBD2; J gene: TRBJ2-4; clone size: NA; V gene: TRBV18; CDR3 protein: CASSPASGSPKNIQYF; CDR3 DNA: TGTGCCAGCTCACCAGCTAGCGGGAGCCCCAAAAACATTCAGTACTTC
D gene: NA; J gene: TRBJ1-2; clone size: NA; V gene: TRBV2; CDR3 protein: CASSEARSFYGYTF; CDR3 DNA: TGTGCCAGCAGTGAAGCCCGGTCCTTCTATGGCTACACCTTC
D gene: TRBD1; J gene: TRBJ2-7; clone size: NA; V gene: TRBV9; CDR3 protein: CASSPSTGGFYEQYF; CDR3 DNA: TGTGCCAGCAGCCCCTCGACAGGGGGGTTCTACGAGCAGTACTTC
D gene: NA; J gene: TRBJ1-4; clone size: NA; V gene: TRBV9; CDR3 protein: CASSVAGQNEKLFF; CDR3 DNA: TGTGCCAGCAGCGTGGCAGGGCAGAATGAAAAACTGTTTTTT
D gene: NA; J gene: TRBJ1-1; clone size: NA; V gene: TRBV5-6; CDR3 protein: CASRQIQMNTEAFF; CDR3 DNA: TGTGCCAGCAGACAGATCCAGATGAACACTGAAGCTTTCTTT
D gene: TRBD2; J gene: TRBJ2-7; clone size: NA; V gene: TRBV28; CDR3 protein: CASSSPGEGTYEQYF; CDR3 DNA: TGTGCCAGCAGTTCCCCGGGGGAGGGGACCTACGAGCAGTACTTC
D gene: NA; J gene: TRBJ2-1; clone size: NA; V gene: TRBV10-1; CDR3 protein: CASSLETYNEQFF; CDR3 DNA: TGCGCCAGCAGTTTAGAAACCTACAATGAGCAGTTCTTC
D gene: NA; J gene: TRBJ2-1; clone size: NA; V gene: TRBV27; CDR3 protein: CASSSRLVAVSYNEQFF; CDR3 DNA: TGTGCCAGCAGTTCACGACTAGTGGCGGTCTCCTACAATGAGCAGTTCTTC
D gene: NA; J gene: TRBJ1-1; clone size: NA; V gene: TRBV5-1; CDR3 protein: CASGRIDMNTEAFF; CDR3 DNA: TGCGCCAGCGGCCGGATAGACATGAACACTGAAGCTTTCTTT
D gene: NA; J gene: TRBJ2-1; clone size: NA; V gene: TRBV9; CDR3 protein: CASSVDPPGASNEQFF; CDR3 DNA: TGTGCCAGCAGCGTAGACCCCCCGGGAGCTTCCAATGAGCAGTTCTTC
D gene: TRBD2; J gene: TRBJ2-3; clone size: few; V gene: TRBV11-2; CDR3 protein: CASDFGTSGISTDTQYF; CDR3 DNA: TGTGCCAGCGACTTCGGGACTAGCGGGATAAGCACAGATACGCAGTATTTT
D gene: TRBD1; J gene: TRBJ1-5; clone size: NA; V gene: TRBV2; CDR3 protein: CASSGTGVQPQHF; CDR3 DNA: TGTGCCAGCAGTGGGACAGGGGTTCAGCCCCAGCATTTT
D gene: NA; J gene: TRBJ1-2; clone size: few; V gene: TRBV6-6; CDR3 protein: CASSSDRFYGYTF; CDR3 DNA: TGTGCCAGCAGTTCGGACAGATTTTATGGCTACACCTTC
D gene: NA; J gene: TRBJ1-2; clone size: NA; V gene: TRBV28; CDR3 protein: CASSLEYGYTF; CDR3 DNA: TGTGCCAGCAGCTTAGAGTATGGCTACACCTTC
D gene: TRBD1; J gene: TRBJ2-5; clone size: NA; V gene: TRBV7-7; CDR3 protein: CASSPGQDPRETQYF; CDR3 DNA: TGTGCTAGCAGCCCAGGACAGGACCCGCGGGAGACCCAGTACTTC
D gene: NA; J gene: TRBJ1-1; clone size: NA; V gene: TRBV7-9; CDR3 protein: CASSLGGVYTEAFF; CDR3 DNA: TGTGCCAGCAGCTTGGGAGGGGTCTACACTGAAGCTTTCTTT
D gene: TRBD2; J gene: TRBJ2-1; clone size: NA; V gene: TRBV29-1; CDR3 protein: CSVEGSSGRWNEQFF; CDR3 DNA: TGCAGCGTTGAAGGAAGTAGCGGGAGGTGGAATGAGCAGTTCTTC
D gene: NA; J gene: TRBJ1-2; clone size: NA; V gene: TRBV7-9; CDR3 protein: CASSLQNYGYTF; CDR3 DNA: TGTGCCAGCAGCTTACAAAACTATGGCTACACCTTC
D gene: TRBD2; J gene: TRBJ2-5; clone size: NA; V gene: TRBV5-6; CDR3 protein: CASSLWLAESVTETQYF; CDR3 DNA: TGTGCCAGCAGCTTGTGGCTAGCGGAATCCGTTACCGAGACCCAGTACTTC
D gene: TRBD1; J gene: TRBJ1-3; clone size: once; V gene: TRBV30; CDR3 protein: CAWMAGQGLSGNTIYF; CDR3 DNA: TGTGCCTGGATGGCAGGACAGGGGCTCTCTGGAAACACCATATATTTT
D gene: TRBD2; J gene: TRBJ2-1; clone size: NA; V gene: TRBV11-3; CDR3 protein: CASSLVGTSGSPSYNEQFF; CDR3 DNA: TGTGCCAGCAGCTTAGTCGGGACTAGCGGGAGTCCTTCCTACAATGAGCAGTTCTTC
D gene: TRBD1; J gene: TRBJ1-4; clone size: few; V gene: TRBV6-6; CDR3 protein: CASRGGQGSGEKLFF; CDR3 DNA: TGTGCCAGCAGGGGAGGACAGGGGAGCGGGGAAAAACTGTTTTTT
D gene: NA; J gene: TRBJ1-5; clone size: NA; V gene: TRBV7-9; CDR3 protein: CASSGGRGIMQPQHF; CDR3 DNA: TGTGCCAGCAGCGGGGGCAGGGGAATAATGCAGCCCCAGCATTTT